The rows below give T cell receptor beta chains drawn from one sample of a study of CD8+ T cells in alopecia areata. Some clones are missing from TCRdb's copy, which holds only in-frame ones; the method was immunoSEQ multiplex PCR. The sample has over 85,000 clones, roughly 41% seen once. Input material: CD4+ T cells sorted from blood. The receptors shown here come from a human donor with alopecia areata. CDR3s include the opening cysteine and the closing phenylalanine or tryptophan. The order of the fields is D gene, J gene, V gene, clone size, CDR3 DNA, CDR3 protein. D genes are given only for firm matches. The size field is filled for only some rows; it gives once, few, many or a size class.

. | TRBJ1-1 | TRBV5-1 | few | TGCGCCAGCAGCGTTAATTGGCGGGGGCTTGATGAAGCTTTCTTT | CASSVNWRGLDEAFF
. | TRBJ2-5 | TRBV27 | . | TGTGCCAGCAGTTTATTGGCGGCCAAAGAGACCCAGTACTTC | CASSLLAAKETQYF
. | TRBJ2-1 | TRBV7-8 | . | TGTGCCAGCAGCCCGACAAATGAGCAGTTCTTC | CASSPTNEQFF
TRBD1 | TRBJ2-7 | TRBV30 | . | TGTGCCTGTCAACCGGGACAGCTCTACGAGCAGTACTTC | CACQPGQLYEQYF
. | TRBJ2-7 | TRBV11-2 | few | TGTGCCAGCAGCTTAGAAGACAGTAACTTTCACGAGCAGTACTTC | CASSLEDSNFHEQYF
. | TRBJ2-1 | TRBV20-1 | few | TGCAGTGCTAGAGATAGACGGGAGCAGTTCTTC | CSARDRREQFF
. | TRBJ2-7 | TRBV5-1 | few | TGCGCCAGCAGCTTGGTTTTCGGGAGATACGAGCAGTACTTC | CASSLVFGRYEQYF
TRBD1 | TRBJ1-3 | TRBV28 | few | TGTGCCAGCGGGACAGGGGCTGGAAACACCATATATTTT | CASGTGAGNTIYF
TRBD1 | TRBJ2-5 | TRBV5-1 | . | TGCGCCAGCAGCTCTGGACAGGGGGCGCGAGAGACCCAGTACTTC | CASSSGQGARETQYF
. | TRBJ1-5 | TRBV18 | . | TGTGCCAGCTCACCAGAGAGCGATCAGCCCCAGCATTTT | CASSPESDQPQHF
. | TRBJ2-5 | TRBV2 | . | TGTGCCAGCAAGCCGACTGAGCATCAAGAGACCCAGTACTTC | CASKPTEHQETQYF
. | TRBJ2-1 | TRBV15 | few | TGTGCCACCAGCAGAGCCAAAACGGAGAAGCAGTTCTTC | CATSRAKTEKQFF
. | TRBJ2-7 | TRBV30 | . | TGTGCCTGGAGTGTCCTTCGGCCCCGAGGGTGGGAGCAGTACTTC | CAWSVLRPRGWEQYF
. | TRBJ2-1 | TRBV5-1 | . | TGCGCCAGCAGCTTATTGGACAATAGGGGCAATGAGCAGTTCTTC | CASSLLDNRGNEQFF
TRBD2 | TRBJ2-3 | TRBV4-1 | . | TGCGCCAGCAGCCAAGTCGGTGGGAGGGCCTGGGATACGCAGTATTTT | CASSQVGGRAWDTQYF
. | TRBJ2-2 | TRBV18 | . | TGTGCCAGCTCACGGACAGAGATCGCCGGGGAGCTGTTTTTT | CASSRTEIAGELFF
. | TRBJ2-3 | TRBV29-1 | . | TGCAGCGTGGACCTAGATAGAGCTAGCACAGATACGCAGTATTTT | CSVDLDRASTDTQYF
. | TRBJ1-4 | TRBV27 | . | TGTGCCAGCAGTTTAGTGGGTCGGGAAAAACTGTTTTTT | CASSLVGREKLFF
. | TRBJ2-5 | TRBV19 | many | TGTGCCAGTAGTATCAGCCCCTTCGGGGGGCAGACGGGGACCCAGTACTTC | CASSISPFGGQTGTQYF
. | TRBJ2-7 | TRBV18 | . | TGTGCCAGCTCACGGGAGCGCTACGAGCAGTACTTC | CASSRERYEQYF
TRBD1 | TRBJ1-4 | TRBV11-2 | few | TGTGCCAGCACCCGGACAGGGGGCTTAGTGACTAATGAAAAACTGTTTTTT | CASTRTGGLVTNEKLFF
. | TRBJ2-7 | TRBV29-1 | . | TGCAGACATTCATCCTACGAGCAGTACTTC | CRHSSYEQYF
TRBD2 | TRBJ2-7 | TRBV10-3 | . | TGTGCCATCAGTGAAGGACTAGCGGGGTCACACTCCTACGAGCAGTACTTC | CAISEGLAGSHSYEQYF
. | TRBJ2-7 | TRBV6-5 | . | TGTGCCAGCAGCTCCCGTTACAGCCCCTACGAGCAGTACTTC | CASSSRYSPYEQYF
. | TRBJ1-5 | TRBV4-3 | few | TGCGCCAGCAGCCAAGATTCAGGGCAGCCCCAGCATTTT | CASSQDSGQPQHF
TRBD2 | TRBJ2-1 | TRBV2 | . | TGTGCCAGCACTCTCCAAGGCGGGGGGTACAATGAGCAGTTCTTC | CASTLQGGGYNEQFF
TRBD2 | TRBJ2-7 | TRBV5-1 | . | TGCGCCAGCAGCCCGGGACTAGCGAATTACGAGCAGTACTTC | CASSPGLANYEQYF
. | TRBJ1-1 | TRBV29-1 | . | TGCAGCGTTGGCATGCGGCTGACGAACACTGAAGCTTTCTTT | CSVGMRLTNTEAFF
. | TRBJ2-2 | TRBV30 | few | TGTGCCTGGAGCTTATGGGACACCGGGGAGCTGTTTTTT | CAWSLWDTGELFF
. | TRBJ1-1 | TRBV7-9 | . | TGTGCCAGCAGCTTAGCGCTCGGAATTACAAAACGAACAAGGACTGAAGCTTTCTTT | CASSLALGITKRTRTEAFF
TRBD1 | TRBJ1-4 | TRBV7-9 | few | TGTGCCAGCAGGACAGACAGGGTTGATGAAAAACTGTTTTTT | CASRTDRVDEKLFF
. | TRBJ2-3 | TRBV6-5 | few | TGTGCCAGCAGTTACTCCCGGGGACCAGATACGCAGTATTTT | CASSYSRGPDTQYF
. | TRBJ2-7 | TRBV4-3 | once | TGCGCCAGCAGCCAATTGGGGCCTACAGTCGGAGGGGAGCAGTACTTC | CASSQLGPTVGGEQYF
. | TRBJ2-2 | TRBV5-1 | . | TGCGCCAGCAGCTTGAGGTGGGAAAGCACGAACACCGGGGAGCTGTTTTTT | CASSLRWESTNTGELFF
TRBD1 | TRBJ1-2 | TRBV29-1 | . | TGCAGCGTGCAACGGACAGGGCGTTTTCTTGGCTACACCTTC | CSVQRTGRFLGYTF
TRBD2 | TRBJ2-1 | TRBV7-9 | . | TGTGCCAGCAGCTTAGGTGATCCAGCGGGAAGGCCCCGCTACAATGAGCAGTTCTTC | CASSLGDPAGRPRYNEQFF
TRBD2 | TRBJ2-5 | TRBV27 | . | TGTGCCAGCAGTTTATCCCCAACGGTGGGTAGCGGGATAAGAAAGACCCAGTACTTC | CASSLSPTVGSGIRKTQYF
TRBD2 | TRBJ2-7 | TRBV28 | few | TGTGCCAGCAGCCAGGGACTAGTCTACGAGCAGTACTTC | CASSQGLVYEQYF
. | TRBJ1-1 | TRBV6-5 | . | TGTGCCAGCAGACCTGACGGGACTGAAGCTTTCTTT | CASRPDGTEAFF
. | TRBJ2-1 | TRBV12-5 | . | TGTGCTAGTGGTTTGTTAGGGACCCCCTACAATGAGCAGTTCTTC | CASGLLGTPYNEQFF
. | TRBJ2-4 | TRBV7-2 | . | TGTGCCAGCAAGCCACAGGGAGCCAAAAACATTCAGTACTTC | CASKPQGAKNIQYF
TRBD2 | TRBJ2-3 | TRBV11-3 | . | TGTGCCAGCAGCACAACTAGCGGGAGTGATACGCAGTATTTT | CASSTTSGSDTQYF
. | TRBJ2-3 | TRBV5-1 | . | TGCGCCAGCAAGAACAGGGGCACAGATACGCAGTATTTT | CASKNRGTDTQYF
TRBD1 | TRBJ2-7 | TRBV7-6 | . | TGTGCCAGCAGGACGGGACAGGGGGCTTTCTACGAGCAGTACTTC | CASRTGQGAFYEQYF
. | TRBJ2-1 | TRBV5-1 | . | TGCGCCAGCAGCTTGGGATTGGACAACTCCCCCCCGAATGAGCAGTTCTTC | CASSLGLDNSPPNEQFF
. | TRBJ1-4 | TRBV25-1 | few | TGTGCCAGCAGTGAACCGACGGATAATGAAAAACTGTTTTTT | CASSEPTDNEKLFF
TRBD2 | TRBJ2-2 | TRBV30 | . | TGTGCCTGGAGGCTAGCGGGGACCGGGGAGCTGTTTTTT | CAWRLAGTGELFF
TRBD1 | TRBJ1-1 | TRBV7-3 | . | TGTGCCAGCAGCTTGAGACAGGGTGAACTAATGAACACTGAAGCTTTCTTT | CASSLRQGELMNTEAFF
TRBD1 | TRBJ1-5 | TRBV28 | . | TGTGCCAGCAGTTTGGGACAGCCGGGCCAGCCCCAGCATTTT | CASSLGQPGQPQHF
TRBD2 | TRBJ2-5 | TRBV2 | few | TGTGCCAGCAGTGTACTAGCGGGCGGAGAGACCCAGTACTTC | CASSVLAGGETQYF
TRBD1 | TRBJ2-3 | TRBV2 | . | TGTGCCAGCAGTCGTAGACAGGGTGGCACAGATACGCAGTATTTT | CASSRRQGGTDTQYF
TRBD2 | TRBJ2-1 | TRBV30 | . | TGTGCCTGGAGTGGGAGTAGCGGGCGCTTAAATGAGCAGTTCTTC | CAWSGSSGRLNEQFF
. | TRBJ2-5 | TRBV18 | . | TGTGCCAGCTCAGCCCAAGAGACCCAGTACTTC | CASSAQETQYF
. | TRBJ2-7 | TRBV30 | . | TGTGCCGCCGGTAGAAGACCCTACGAGCAGTACTTC | CAAGRRPYEQYF
TRBD1 | TRBJ2-7 | TRBV29-1 | few | TGCAGCGCCCAGTCCCCGGGACAGGGGTTTGTGGGCGAGCAGTACTTC | CSAQSPGQGFVGEQYF
. | TRBJ1-5 | TRBV28 | few | TGTGCCAGCAGTTTACGGGGAAGTTGGTATTCCAATCAGCCCCAGCATTTT | CASSLRGSWYSNQPQHF
. | TRBJ1-5 | TRBV4-3 | . | TGCGCCAGCAGCCAAGACCCCGGGCGGAAGGATCAGCCCCAGCATTTT | CASSQDPGRKDQPQHF
TRBD1 | TRBJ1-5 | TRBV7-2 | few | TGTGCCAGCAGCTTAGGGACAGGGATTAGCAATCAGCCCCAGCATTTT | CASSLGTGISNQPQHF
. | TRBJ1-5 | TRBV7-3 | . | TGTGCCAGCAGCTTAAAAGGGGATCAGCCCCAGCATTTT | CASSLKGDQPQHF
. | TRBJ2-5 | TRBV7-9 | . | TGTGCCAGCACCCTAGGACAGCAGCCCCGAGAGACCCAGTACTTC | CASTLGQQPRETQYF